This is a list of T cell receptor beta chains from one sample in a study of control samples from healthy donors and cancer patients. Some clones are missing from TCRdb's copy, which holds only in-frame ones; the method was immunoSEQ multiplex PCR. The profile covers 200,000 or so clones, with about 91% appearing a single time and over 1.5% taken by the ten largest. Sequenced material: blood. The source of these receptors is a man aged 30 to 45 in good health. Each CDR3 is given with its conserved first and last residue. Each record gives: V gene, J gene, D gene, CDR3 protein, CDR3 DNA. A D gene is named only where the DNA matches it firmly.

>TRBV5-6|TRBJ1-2|-
CASSRTARDGYTF
TGTGCCAGCAGCCGGACCGCTCGGGATGGCTACACCTTC
>TRBV7-9|TRBJ2-1|-
CASSLGQAEQFF
TGTGCCAGCAGCTTAGGACAGGCTGAGCAGTTCTTC
>TRBV30|TRBJ2-7|TRBD1
CAWSWAGGTYEQYF
TGTGCCTGGAGTTGGGCAGGGGGTACCTACGAGCAGTACTTC
>TRBV6-5|TRBJ2-1|-
CASSYSTGADLNEQFF
TGTGCCAGCAGTTACTCGACGGGGGCAGATTTGAATGAGCAGTTCTTC
>TRBV18|TRBJ2-1|TRBD2
CASSKIAGDHNEQFF
TGTGCCAGCTCAAAGATAGCGGGGGACCACAATGAGCAGTTCTTC
>TRBV6-5|TRBJ1-1|TRBD1
CASSPRTGWNTEAFF
TGTGCCAGCAGTCCGCGGACAGGCTGGAACACTGAAGCTTTCTTT
>TRBV7-2|TRBJ2-7|TRBD1
CASSFGVQGAREQYF
TGTGCCAGCAGCTTTGGCGTACAGGGGGCGCGTGAGCAGTACTTC
>TRBV4-1|TRBJ2-6|-
CASSQAGSGANVLTF
TGCGCCAGCAGCCAAGCAGGGTCTGGGGCCAACGTCCTGACTTTC
>TRBV4-1|TRBJ1-1|-
CASSQDRIANTEAFF
TGCGCCAGCAGCCAAGATCGAATAGCGAACACTGAAGCTTTCTTT
>TRBV5-8|TRBJ1-4|-
CASSSDGINEKLFF
TGTGCCAGCAGTTCCGACGGAATTAATGAAAAACTGTTTTTT
>TRBV9|TRBJ1-2|-
CASSPEGGNYGYTF
TGTGCCAGCAGCCCTGAAGGGGGGAACTATGGCTACACCTTC